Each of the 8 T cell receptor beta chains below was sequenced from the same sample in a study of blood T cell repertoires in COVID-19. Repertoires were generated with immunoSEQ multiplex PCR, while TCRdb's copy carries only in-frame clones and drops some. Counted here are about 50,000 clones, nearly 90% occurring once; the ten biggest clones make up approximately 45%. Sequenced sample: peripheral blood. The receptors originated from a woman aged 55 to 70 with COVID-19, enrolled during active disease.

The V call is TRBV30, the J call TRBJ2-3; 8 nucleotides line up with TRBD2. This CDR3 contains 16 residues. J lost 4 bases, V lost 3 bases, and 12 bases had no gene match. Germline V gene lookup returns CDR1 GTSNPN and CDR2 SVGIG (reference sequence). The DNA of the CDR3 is TGTGCCTGGAGCCGGGGGGGTGGGTCGCCGGCAGATACGCAGTATTTT. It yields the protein CAWSRGGGSPADTQYF.

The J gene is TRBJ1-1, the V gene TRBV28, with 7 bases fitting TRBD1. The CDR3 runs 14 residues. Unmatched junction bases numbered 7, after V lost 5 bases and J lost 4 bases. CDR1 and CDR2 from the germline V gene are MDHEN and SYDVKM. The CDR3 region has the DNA TGTGCCAGCAGTCCACAGGGGTTCGCCACTGAAGCTTTCTTT. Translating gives CASSPQGFATEAFF.

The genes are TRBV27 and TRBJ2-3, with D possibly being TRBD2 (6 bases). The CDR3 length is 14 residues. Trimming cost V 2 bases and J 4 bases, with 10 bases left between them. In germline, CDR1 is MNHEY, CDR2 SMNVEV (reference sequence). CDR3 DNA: TGTGCCAGCAGTTTAGGGGGGAGCGCAGATACGCAGTATTTT. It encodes CASSLGGSADTQYF.

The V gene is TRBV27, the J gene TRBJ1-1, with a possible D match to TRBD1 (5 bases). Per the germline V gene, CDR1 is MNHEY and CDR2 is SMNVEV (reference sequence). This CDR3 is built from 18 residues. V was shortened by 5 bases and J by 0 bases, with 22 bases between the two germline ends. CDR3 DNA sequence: TGTGCCAGCAGTCCCCCCGGGGGGGATTCCTTAATGAACACTGAAGCTTTCTTT. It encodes CASSPPGGDSLMNTEAFF.

Here the CDR3 reads CASSIVSRGGYQPQHF. The CDR3 DNA reads as TGTGCCAGTAGTATAGTTAGCAGGGGAGGGTATCAGCCCCAGCATTTT. The chain combines TRBV19 with TRBJ1-5, with D possibly being TRBD1 (6 bases). Trimming removed 1 base from V and 5 bases from J, with 15 bases in between. Per germline, CDR1 LNHDA and CDR2 SQIVND (reference sequence). The length of the CDR3 is 16 residues. The full variable domain, with the rest looked up from reference TRBV19 and TRBJ1-5, is DGGITQSPKYLFRKEGQNVTLSCEQNLNHDAMYWYRQDPGQGLRLIYYSQIVNDFQKGDIAEGYSVSREKKESFPLTVTSAQKNPTAFYLCASSIVSRGGYQPQHFGDGTRLSIL.

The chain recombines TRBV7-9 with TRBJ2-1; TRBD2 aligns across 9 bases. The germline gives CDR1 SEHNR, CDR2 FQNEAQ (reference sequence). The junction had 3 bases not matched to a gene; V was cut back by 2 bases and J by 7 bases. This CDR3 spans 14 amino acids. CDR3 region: CASSLLLAGNEQFF. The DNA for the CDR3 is TGTGCCAGCAGCTTATTACTAGCGGGTAATGAGCAGTTCTTC.

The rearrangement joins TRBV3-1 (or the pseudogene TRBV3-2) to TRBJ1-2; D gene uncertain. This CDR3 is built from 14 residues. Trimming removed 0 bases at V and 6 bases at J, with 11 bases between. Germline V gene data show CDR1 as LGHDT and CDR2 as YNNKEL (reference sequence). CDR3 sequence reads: CASSQDGGRNGYTF. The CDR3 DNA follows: TGTGCCAGCAGCCAAGATGGAGGAAGGAATGGCTACACCTTC.

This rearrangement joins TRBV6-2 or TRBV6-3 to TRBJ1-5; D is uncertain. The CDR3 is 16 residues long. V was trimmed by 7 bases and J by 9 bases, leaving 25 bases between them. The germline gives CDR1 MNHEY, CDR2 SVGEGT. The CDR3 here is CASTPAVRPLEWPQHF. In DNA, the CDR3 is TGTGCCAGCACCCCAGCCGTTCGGCCCCTGGAGTGGCCCCAGCATTTT.